The following is a T cell receptor (beta chain) sequence with its context. This entry comes from a study of T cells expressing NK-cell markers. TCRdb reanalyzed the 5' RACE reads and collapses them to one entry per CDR3 protein, without DNA. In total, the table holds approximately 550,000 distinct CDR3 sequences. From germline, CDR1 is MNHEY and CDR2 SVGEGT. The CDR3 is made up of 15 amino acids. What was sequenced was blood T cells: a sorted CD56 or NKG2C T cell subset, CD4+ or CD8+ T cells, or bulk PBMC T cells (not recorded which). The TCR was taken from a man younger than 35 in good health. The chain links TRBV6-2 or TRBV6-3 to TRBJ2-7; TCRdb gives TRBD1 as the D gene, but with no DNA this cannot be confirmed. Here the CDR3 reads CASSYLGTEFYEQYF.